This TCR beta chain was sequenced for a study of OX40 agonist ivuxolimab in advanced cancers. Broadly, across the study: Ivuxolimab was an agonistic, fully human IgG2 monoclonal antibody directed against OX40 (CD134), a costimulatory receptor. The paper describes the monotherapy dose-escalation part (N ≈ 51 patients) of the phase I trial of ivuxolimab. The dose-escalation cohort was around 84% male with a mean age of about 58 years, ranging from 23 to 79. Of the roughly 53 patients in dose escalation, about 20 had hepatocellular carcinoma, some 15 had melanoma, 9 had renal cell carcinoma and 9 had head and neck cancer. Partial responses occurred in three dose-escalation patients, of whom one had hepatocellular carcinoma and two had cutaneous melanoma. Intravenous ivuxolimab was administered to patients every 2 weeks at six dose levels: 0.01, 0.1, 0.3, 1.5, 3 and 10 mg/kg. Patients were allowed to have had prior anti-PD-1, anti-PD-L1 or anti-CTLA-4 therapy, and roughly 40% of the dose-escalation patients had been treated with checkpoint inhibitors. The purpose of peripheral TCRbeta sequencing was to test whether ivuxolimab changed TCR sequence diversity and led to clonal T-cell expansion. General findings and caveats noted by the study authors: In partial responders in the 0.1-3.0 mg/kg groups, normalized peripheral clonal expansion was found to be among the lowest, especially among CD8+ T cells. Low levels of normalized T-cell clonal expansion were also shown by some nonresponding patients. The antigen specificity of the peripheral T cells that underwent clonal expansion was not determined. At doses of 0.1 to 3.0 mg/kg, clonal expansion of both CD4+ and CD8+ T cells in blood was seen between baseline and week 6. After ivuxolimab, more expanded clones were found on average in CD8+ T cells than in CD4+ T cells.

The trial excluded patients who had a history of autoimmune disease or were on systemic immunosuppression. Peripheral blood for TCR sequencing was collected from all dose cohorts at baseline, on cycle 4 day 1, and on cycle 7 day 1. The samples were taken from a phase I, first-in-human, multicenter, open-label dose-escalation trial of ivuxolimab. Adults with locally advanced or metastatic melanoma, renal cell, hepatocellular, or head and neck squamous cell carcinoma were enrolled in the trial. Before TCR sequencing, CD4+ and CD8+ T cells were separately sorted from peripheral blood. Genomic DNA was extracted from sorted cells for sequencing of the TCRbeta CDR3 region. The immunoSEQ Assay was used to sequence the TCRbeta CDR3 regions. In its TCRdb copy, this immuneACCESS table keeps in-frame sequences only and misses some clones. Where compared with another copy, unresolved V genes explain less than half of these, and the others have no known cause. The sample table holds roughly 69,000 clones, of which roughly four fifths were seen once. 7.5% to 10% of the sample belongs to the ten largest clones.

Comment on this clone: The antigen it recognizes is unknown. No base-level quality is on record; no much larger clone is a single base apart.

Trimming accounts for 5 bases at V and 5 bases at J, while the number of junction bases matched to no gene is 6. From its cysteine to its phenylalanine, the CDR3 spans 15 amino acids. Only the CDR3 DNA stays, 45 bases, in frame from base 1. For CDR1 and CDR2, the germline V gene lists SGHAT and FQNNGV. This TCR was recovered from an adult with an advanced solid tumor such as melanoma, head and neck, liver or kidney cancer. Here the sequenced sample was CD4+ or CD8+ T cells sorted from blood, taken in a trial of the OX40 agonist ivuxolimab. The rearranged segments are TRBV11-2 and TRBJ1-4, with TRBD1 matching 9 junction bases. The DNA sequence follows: TGTGCCAGCAGCACACGGACAGGGGAAAATGAAAAACTGTTTTTT. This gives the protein CASSTRTGENEKLFF. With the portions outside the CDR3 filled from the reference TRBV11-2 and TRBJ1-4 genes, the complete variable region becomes EAGVAQSPRYKIIEKRQSVAFWCNPISGHATLYWYQQILGQGPKLLIQFQNNGVVDDSQLPKDRFSAERLKGVDSTLKIQPAKLEDSAVYLCASSTRTGENEKLFFGSGTQLSVL.